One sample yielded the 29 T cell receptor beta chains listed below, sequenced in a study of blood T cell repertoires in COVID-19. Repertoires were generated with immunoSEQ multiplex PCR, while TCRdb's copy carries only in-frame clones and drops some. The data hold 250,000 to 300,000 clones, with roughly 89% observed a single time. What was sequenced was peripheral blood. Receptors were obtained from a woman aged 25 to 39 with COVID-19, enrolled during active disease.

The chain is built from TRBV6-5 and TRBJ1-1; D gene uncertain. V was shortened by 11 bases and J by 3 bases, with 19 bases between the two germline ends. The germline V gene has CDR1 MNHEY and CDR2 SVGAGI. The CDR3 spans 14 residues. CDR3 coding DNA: TGTGCCGTACAAAGGGCGGGCTTGGACACTGAAGCTTTCTTT. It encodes CAVQRAGLDTEAFF.

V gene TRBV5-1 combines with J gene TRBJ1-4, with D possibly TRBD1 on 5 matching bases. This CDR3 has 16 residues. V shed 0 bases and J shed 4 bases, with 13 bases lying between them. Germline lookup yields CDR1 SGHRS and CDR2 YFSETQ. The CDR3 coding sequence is TGCGCCAGCAGCTTGGTTGGGAACCAGGGTAATGAAAAACTGTTTTTT. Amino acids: CASSLVGNQGNEKLFF. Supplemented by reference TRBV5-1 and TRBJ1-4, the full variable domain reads KAGVTQTPRYLIKTRGQQVTLSCSPISGHRSVSWYQQTPGQGLQFLFEYFSETQRNKGNFPGRFSGRQFSNSRSEMNVSTLELGDSALYLCASSLVGNQGNEKLFFGSGTQLSVL.

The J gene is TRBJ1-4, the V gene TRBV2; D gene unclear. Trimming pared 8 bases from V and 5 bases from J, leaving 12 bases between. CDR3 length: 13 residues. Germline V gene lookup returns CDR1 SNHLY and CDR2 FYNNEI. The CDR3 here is CASCPFGNEKLFF. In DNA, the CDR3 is TGTGCCAGCTGTCCCTTCGGGAATGAAAAACTGTTTTTT. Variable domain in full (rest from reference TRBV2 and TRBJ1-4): EPEVTQTPSHQVTQMGQEVILRCVPISNHLYFYWYRQILGQKVEFLVSFYNNEISEKSEIFDDQFSVERPDGSNFTLKIRSTKLEDSAMYFCASCPFGNEKLFFGSGTQLSVL.

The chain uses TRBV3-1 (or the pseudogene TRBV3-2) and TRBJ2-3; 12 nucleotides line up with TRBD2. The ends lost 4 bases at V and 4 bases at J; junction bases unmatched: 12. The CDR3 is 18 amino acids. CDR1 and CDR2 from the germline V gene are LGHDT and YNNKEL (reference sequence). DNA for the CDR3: TGTGCCAGCAGCCGATACTACTCTAGCGGGGGGGCCTCAGATACGCAGTATTTT. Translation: CASSRYYSSGGASDTQYF.

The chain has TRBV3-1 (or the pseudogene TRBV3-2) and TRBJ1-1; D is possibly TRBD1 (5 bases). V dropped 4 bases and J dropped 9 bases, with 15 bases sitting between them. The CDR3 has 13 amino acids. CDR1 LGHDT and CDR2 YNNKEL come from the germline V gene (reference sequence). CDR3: CASSLGGSEKAFF. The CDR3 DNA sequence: TGTGCCAGCAGCCTGGGGGGTAGCGAAAAAGCTTTCTTT.

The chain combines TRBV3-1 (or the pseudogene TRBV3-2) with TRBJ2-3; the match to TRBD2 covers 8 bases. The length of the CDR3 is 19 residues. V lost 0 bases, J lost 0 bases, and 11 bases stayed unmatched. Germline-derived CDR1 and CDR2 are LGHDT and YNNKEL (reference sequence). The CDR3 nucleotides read TGTGCCAGCAGCCAAGATCCCCCAGCGGGGGCCCAGAGCACAGATACGCAGTATTTT. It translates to CASSQDPPAGAQSTDTQYF.

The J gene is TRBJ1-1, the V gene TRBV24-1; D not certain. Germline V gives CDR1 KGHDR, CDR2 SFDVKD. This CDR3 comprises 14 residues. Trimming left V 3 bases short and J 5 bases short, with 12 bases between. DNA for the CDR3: TGTGCCACCAGTGATCCGGGCCGCGGGACTGAAGCTTTCTTT. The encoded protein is CATSDPGRGTEAFF.

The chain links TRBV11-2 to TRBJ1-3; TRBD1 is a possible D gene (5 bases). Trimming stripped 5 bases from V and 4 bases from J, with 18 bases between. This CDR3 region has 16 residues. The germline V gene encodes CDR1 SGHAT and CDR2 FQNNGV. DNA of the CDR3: TGTGCCAGCAGCCCAGCGGCCGGGGCGGGGGGAAACACCATATATTTT. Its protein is CASSPAAGAGGNTIYF. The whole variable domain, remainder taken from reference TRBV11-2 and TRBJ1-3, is EAGVAQSPRYKIIEKRQSVAFWCNPISGHATLYWYQQILGQGPKLLIQFQNNGVVDDSQLPKDRFSAERLKGVDSTLKIQPAKLEDSAVYLCASSPAAGAGGNTIYFGEGSWLTVV.

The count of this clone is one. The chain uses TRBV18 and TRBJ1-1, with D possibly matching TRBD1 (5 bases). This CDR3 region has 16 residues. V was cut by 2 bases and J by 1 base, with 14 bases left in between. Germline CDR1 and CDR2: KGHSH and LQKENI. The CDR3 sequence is CASSPRDGAGNTEAFF. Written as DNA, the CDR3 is TGTGCCAGCTCACCAAGGGATGGGGCCGGGAACACTGAAGCTTTCTTT.

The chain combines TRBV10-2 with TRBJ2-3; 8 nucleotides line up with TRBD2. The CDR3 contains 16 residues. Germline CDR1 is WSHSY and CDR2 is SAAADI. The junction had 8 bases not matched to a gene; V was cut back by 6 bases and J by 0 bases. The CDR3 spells CASRGTSGASTDTQYF. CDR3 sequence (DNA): TGCGCCAGCAGGGGAACTAGCGGTGCTAGCACAGATACGCAGTATTTT.

The DNA of the CDR3 is TGTGCCACCAGCACTAGACAGGGAAAGGCTTTCTTT. Residues: CATSTRQGKAFF. The rearrangement links TRBV15 to TRBJ1-1; 7 positions agree with TRBD1. J lost 11 bases, V lost 4 bases, and 7 bases had no gene match. Germline values: CDR1 LNHNV, CDR2 YYDKDF (reference sequence). This CDR3 comprises 12 residues.

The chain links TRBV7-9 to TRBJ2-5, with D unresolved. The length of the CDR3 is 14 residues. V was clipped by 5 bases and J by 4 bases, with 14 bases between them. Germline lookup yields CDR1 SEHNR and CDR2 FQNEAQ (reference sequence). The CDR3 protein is CASSETKVSETQYF. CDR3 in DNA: TGTGCCAGCAGCGAAACTAAAGTCTCAGAGACCCAGTACTTC.

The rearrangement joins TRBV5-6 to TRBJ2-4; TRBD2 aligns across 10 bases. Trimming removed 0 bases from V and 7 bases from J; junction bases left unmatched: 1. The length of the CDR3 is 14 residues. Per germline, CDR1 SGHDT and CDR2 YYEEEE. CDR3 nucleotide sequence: TGTGCCAGCAGCTTGGCTAGCGGGGGTAACATTCAGTACTTC. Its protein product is CASSLASGGNIQYF.

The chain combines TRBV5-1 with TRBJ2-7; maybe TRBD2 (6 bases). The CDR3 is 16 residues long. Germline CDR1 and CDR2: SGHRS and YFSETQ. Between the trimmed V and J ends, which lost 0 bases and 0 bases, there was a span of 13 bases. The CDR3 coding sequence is TGCGCCAGCAGCTTGGGCTTTAGCGGTATCTCCTACGAGCAGTACTTC. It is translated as CASSLGFSGISYEQYF.

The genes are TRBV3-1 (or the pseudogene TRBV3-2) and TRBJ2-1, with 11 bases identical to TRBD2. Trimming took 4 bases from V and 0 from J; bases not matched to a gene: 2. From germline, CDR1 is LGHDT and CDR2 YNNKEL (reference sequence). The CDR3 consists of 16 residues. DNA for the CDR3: TGTGCCAGCAGCCCCCTAGCGGGGGGCTCCTACAATGAGCAGTTCTTC. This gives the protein CASSPLAGGSYNEQFF.

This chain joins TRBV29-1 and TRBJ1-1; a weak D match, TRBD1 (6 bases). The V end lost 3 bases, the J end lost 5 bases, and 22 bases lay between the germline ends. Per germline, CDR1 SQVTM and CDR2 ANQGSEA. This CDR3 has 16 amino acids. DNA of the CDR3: TGCAGCGTTGATACTCTGGGAGGGGGGGCGCGGACTGAAGCTTTCTTT. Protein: CSVDTLGGGARTEAFF.

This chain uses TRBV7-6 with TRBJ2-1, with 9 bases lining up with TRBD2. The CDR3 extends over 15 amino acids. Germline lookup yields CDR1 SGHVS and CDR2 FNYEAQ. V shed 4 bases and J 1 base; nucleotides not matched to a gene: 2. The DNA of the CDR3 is TGTGCCAGCAGCTCGCTAGCGGGGTCCTACAATGAGCAGTTCTTC. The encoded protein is CASSSLAGSYNEQFF.

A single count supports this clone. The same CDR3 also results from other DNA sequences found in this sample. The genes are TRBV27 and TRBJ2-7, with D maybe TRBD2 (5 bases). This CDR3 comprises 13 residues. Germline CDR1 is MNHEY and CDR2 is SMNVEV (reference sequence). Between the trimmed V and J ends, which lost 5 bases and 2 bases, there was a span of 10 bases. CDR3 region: CASSPGLAYEQYF. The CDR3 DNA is TGTGCCAGCAGTCCCGGACTTGCCTACGAGCAGTACTTC.

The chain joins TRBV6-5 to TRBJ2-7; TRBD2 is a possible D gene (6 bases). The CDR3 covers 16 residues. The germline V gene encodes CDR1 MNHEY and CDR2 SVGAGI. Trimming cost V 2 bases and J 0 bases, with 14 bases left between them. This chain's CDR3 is CASSYESSGFSYEQYF. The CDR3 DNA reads TGTGCCAGCAGTTACGAGAGTAGCGGCTTCTCCTACGAGCAGTACTTC.

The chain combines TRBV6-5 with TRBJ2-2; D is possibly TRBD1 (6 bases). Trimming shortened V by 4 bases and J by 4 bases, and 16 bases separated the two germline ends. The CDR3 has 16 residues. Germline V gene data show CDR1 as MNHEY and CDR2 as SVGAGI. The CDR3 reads CASSWGHPRTTGELFF. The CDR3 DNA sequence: TGTGCCAGCAGTTGGGGACACCCAAGGACCACCGGGGAGCTGTTTTTT.

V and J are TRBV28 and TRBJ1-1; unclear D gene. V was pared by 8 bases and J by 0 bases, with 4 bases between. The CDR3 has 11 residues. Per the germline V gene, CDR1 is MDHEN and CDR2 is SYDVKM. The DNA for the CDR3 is TGTGCCAGCTTAGTGAACACTGAAGCTTTCTTT. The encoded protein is CASLVNTEAFF. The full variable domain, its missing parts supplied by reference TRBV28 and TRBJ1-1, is DVKVTQSSRYLVKRTGEKVFLECVQDMDHENMFWYRQDPGLGLRLIYFSYDVKMKEKGDIPEGYSVSREKKERFSLILESASTNQTSMYLCASLVNTEAFFGQGTRLTVV.

DNA for the CDR3: TGCGCCAGCAGCTTAAGCTCCTCCTACGAGCAGTACTTC. Protein: CASSLSSSYEQYF. The chain recombines TRBV5-1 with TRBJ2-7; D is undetermined. The germline CDR1 and CDR2 sequences are SGHRS and YFSETQ. The CDR3 totals 13 residues. Trimming cost V 2 bases and J 0 bases, with 6 bases left between them.

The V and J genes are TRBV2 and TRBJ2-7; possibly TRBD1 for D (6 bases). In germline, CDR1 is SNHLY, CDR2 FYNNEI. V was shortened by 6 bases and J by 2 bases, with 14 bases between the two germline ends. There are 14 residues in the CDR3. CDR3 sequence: CASRTGSGAYEQYF. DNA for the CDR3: TGTGCCAGCAGAACAGGGAGTGGGGCCTACGAGCAGTACTTC.

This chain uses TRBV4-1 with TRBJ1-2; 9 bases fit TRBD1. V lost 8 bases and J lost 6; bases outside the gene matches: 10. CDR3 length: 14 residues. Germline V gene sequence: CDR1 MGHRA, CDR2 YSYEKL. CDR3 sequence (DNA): TGCGCCAGCTCCGGGACAGGGCTTCCGGATGGCTACACCTTC. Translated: CASSGTGLPDGYTF.

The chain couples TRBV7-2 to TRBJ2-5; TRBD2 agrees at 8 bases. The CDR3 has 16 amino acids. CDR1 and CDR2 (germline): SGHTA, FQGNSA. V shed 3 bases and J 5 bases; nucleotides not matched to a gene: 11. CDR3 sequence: CASSFGYQAGAETQYF. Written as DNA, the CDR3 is TGTGCCAGCAGCTTCGGATACCAAGCGGGGGCGGAGACCCAGTACTTC.

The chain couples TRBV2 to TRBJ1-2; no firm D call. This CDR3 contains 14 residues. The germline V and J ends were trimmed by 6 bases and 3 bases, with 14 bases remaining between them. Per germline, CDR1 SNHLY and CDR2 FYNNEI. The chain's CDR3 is CASRRSGNDYGYTF. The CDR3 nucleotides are TGTGCCAGCAGGCGATCGGGGAATGACTATGGCTACACCTTC.

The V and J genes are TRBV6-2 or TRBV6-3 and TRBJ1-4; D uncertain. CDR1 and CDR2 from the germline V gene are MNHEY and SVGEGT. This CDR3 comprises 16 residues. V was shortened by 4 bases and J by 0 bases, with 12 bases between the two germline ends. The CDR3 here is CASSWSREATNEKLFF. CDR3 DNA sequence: TGTGCCAGCAGTTGGTCGCGGGAAGCAACTAATGAAAAACTGTTTTTT.

The CDR3 is CASRIGTRNTEAFF. The CDR3 DNA follows: TGTGCCAGCAGGATTGGGACAAGGAACACTGAAGCTTTCTTT. The chain is built from TRBV5-4 and TRBJ1-1, with TRBD1 as a possible D gene (6 bases). The CDR3 is 14 residues long. Germline loops: CDR1 SGHNT, CDR2 YYREEE (reference sequence). The ends were cut back, 5 bases at V and 1 base at J, with 12 bases in the middle.

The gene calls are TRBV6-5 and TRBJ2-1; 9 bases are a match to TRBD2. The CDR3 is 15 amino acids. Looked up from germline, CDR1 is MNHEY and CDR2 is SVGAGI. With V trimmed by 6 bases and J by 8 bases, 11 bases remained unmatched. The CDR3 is CASRMRAGGNDEQFF. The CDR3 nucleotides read TGTGCCAGCAGGATGCGAGCGGGGGGCAATGATGAGCAGTTCTTC.